This is a list of T cell receptor beta chains from one sample in a study of T-cell memory formation after mild COVID-19. Using its own MiXCR run on the 5' RACE reads, TCRdb lists one record per CDR3 protein. The top ten hold 22% of the sample, which has 380,000 or so distinct CDR3 sequences, around 13% seen once. The specimen sequenced was PBMCs or a T cell subset sorted from them (not recorded which). The receptors come from a man aged 18-30 years who had mild COVID-19 (a few samples of this study predate the infection). Cell type and time point are not known. CDR3s include the opening cysteine and the closing phenylalanine or tryptophan. Fields, in order: clone size, V gene, CDR3 protein. Rows give clone size only sometimes, using once, few, many, or a class for an expanded clone.

abundance: many; v_gene: TRBV20-1; CDR3aa: CSARGGNTEAFF
abundance: many; v_gene: TRBV7-2; CDR3aa: CASSLSPSGNTIYF
abundance: few; v_gene: TRBV21-1; CDR3aa: CASSKGTGGSYEQYF
abundance: few; v_gene: TRBV4-2; CDR3aa: CASSQEAGTSETQYF
abundance: few; v_gene: TRBV20-1; CDR3aa: CSASRVRGPNSPLHF
abundance: few; v_gene: TRBV11-2; CDR3aa: CASRDWTGPISGNTIYF
abundance: .; v_gene: TRBV7-9; CDR3aa: CASSLRGVSVGEAFF
abundance: .; v_gene: TRBV29-1; CDR3aa: CSVARTADTGELFF
abundance: .; v_gene: TRBV29-1; CDR3aa: CSVVPRTGGGYGYTF
abundance: .; v_gene: TRBV7-9; CDR3aa: CASSLGARGPYSNQPQHF
abundance: .; v_gene: TRBV24-1; CDR3aa: CATSDTGTGGTQPQHF
abundance: .; v_gene: TRBV2; CDR3aa: CASSEVWGSPNEQFF
abundance: .; v_gene: TRBV4-3; CDR3aa: CASSPESGTVYGTQYF
abundance: .; v_gene: TRBV7-9; CDR3aa: CASSPTTAQADTQYF
abundance: .; v_gene: TRBV4-1; CDR3aa: CASSQEGGPSPDTQYF
abundance: .; v_gene: TRBV7-2; CDR3aa: CASSTRDLTNGYTF
abundance: .; v_gene: TRBV6-6; CDR3aa: CASSLAGPSNQPQHF
abundance: few; v_gene: TRBV5-1; CDR3aa: CASSPPRTSGVYNEQFF
abundance: .; v_gene: TRBV6-5; CDR3aa: CASSYSGTPLGDTQYF